Described below is a single T cell receptor beta chain sequence and its context. What it binds is not known. This entry comes from a study of T-cell reconstitution after alpha-beta-depleted transplantation in children. Regarding the study as a whole: At one year after transplant, newly produced T cells mostly accounted for T-cell counts and diversity. Where some patients showed high TCRbeta diversity at day 60, it came from recipient T cells and thymic progenitors that had survived.

In germline, CDR1 is DFQATT, CDR2 SNEGSKA (reference sequence). V lost 4 bases and J lost 8; bases outside the gene matches: 7. This CDR3 has 15 residues. This sample's TCRbeta library carried unique molecular identifier barcodes. TCRdb re-called the PCR reads with MiXCR, one entry per CDR3 protein. Of about 460,000 distinct CDR3 sequences detected, about 10% appear once; the ten largest clones hold around 15%. The sequenced sample was PBMCs, mostly from graft donor cells, obtained 180 days after TCRalphabeta/CD19-depleted stem cell transplant. The TCR originated in a female patient aged 2-9 years who had a stem cell transplant for aplastic anemia, so the T cells may come from the graft donor. The V gene is TRBV20-1, the J gene TRBJ2-1; 14 positions match TRBD2. CDR3 in DNA: TGCAGTGCTAAGCCGGGACTAGCGGGAGTTCATGAGCAGTTCTTC. Protein sequence: CSAKPGLAGVHEQFF.